These 27 T cell receptor beta chains were all obtained from the same sample, sequenced in a study of CD8 T cells in ankylosing spondylitis. Broader study findings: Blood from ankylosing spondylitis patients appeared to carry a characteristic roughly eight-variant TCR beta motif.

TCRdb passed the 5' RACE reads through MiXCR, listing each CDR3 protein once. Of 700,000 or so distinct CDR3 sequences listed, over 15% are singletons. Antigens for these TCRs are unknown. The sequenced sample was blood, either unsorted or a sorted T cell fraction (not recorded which). These receptors came from a male donor with ankylosing spondylitis.

The chain is built from TRBV18 and TRBJ1-1; D uncertain. The germline V gene encodes CDR1 KGHSH and CDR2 LQKENI. The germline V and J ends were trimmed by 3 bases and 6 bases, with 17 bases remaining between them. The CDR3 contains 15 residues. The CDR3 region has the DNA TGTGCCAGCTCACCGGGTCGCCCGTCGACCCCTGAAGCTTTCTTT. Its translation is CASSPGRPSTPEAFF.

The chain joins TRBV18 to TRBJ1-4, with D perhaps TRBD1 (6 bases). CDR1 is KGHSH and CDR2 is LQKENI in the germline V gene. This CDR3 is 15 amino acids long. V lost 3 bases and J 3 bases, leaving 11 bases between the germline ends. The CDR3 region has the DNA TGTGCCAGCTCACCTTTCGGGGGCCCTAATGAAAAACTGTTTTTT. Translating it yields CASSPFGGPNEKLFF. The variable domain in full, completed from reference TRBV18 and TRBJ1-4, reads NAGVMQNPRHLVRRRGQEARLRCSPMKGHSHVYWYRQLPEEGLKFMVYLQKENIIDESGMPKERFSAEFPKEGPSILRIQQVVRGDSAAYFCASSPFGGPNEKLFFGSGTQLSVL.

The chain carries TRBV24-1 and TRBJ2-1; unclear D gene. Trimming shortened V by 4 bases and J by 0 bases, and 6 bases separated the two germline ends. The germline V gene has CDR1 KGHDR and CDR2 SFDVKD. The CDR3 runs 14 residues. The CDR3 region is CATSDRSSYNEQFF. The CDR3 bases are TGTGCCACCAGTGACAGGAGCTCCTACAATGAGCAGTTCTTC.

This chain joins TRBV20-1 and TRBJ2-2, with TRBD1 identical over 7 bases. In germline, CDR1 is DFQATT, CDR2 SNEGSKA (reference sequence). The junction had 7 bases not matched to a gene; V was cut back by 3 bases and J by 6 bases. This CDR3 has 14 residues. CDR3 in DNA: TGCAGTGCTAGGGAGACAGGGATGGCCGGGGAGCTGTTTTTT. It yields the protein CSARETGMAGELFF.

The V gene is TRBV27, the J gene TRBJ2-1; TRBD2 agrees at 8 bases. The V gene's germline CDR1 is MNHEY and CDR2 SMNVEV (reference sequence). There are 13 residues in the CDR3. Trimming removed 7 bases from V and 8 bases from J; junction bases left unmatched: 7. CDR3 nucleotide sequence: TGTGCCAGCAACAGCGGGGGAAAAGATGAGCAGTTCTTC. This codes for CASNSGGKDEQFF.

The chain joins TRBV7-3 to TRBJ1-1; D remains unclear. The V gene lost 1 base and the J gene lost 4 bases, with 7 bases spanning the gap. The germline gives CDR1 SGHTA, CDR2 FQGTGA. The CDR3 covers 13 residues. For the CDR3, the DNA is TGTGCCAGCAGCTTAATGGGGAGCACTGAAGCTTTCTTT. Its protein product is CASSLMGSTEAFF.

This clonotype has more than one count but fewer than ten. The chain joins TRBV29-1 to TRBJ2-2; 9 bases are shared with TRBD2. The CDR3 loop spans 18 amino acids. Germline V gene lookup returns CDR1 SQVTM and CDR2 ANQGSEA. Trimming cost V 4 bases and J 1 base; bases outside gene matches: 13. The CDR3 DNA reads as TGCAGCGTTGTTGCGGGGGGGCACGACTCCATGAACACCGGGGAGCTGTTTTTT. Its protein product is CSVVAGGHDSMNTGELFF.

J is TRBJ2-5 and V is TRBV11-2; D is possibly TRBD1 or TRBD2 (5 bases each). Germline CDR1 SGHAT, CDR2 FQNNGV. The CDR3 spans 15 residues. Trimming stripped 5 bases from V and 3 bases from J, with 16 bases between. The CDR3 DNA is TGTGCCAGCAGCGAAATGGGGACGGTAAAAGAGACCCAGTACTTC. Its protein is CASSEMGTVKETQYF.

The sample holds a few counts of this clonotype. This chain joins TRBV4-1 and TRBJ2-7; 10 positions match TRBD1. The CDR3 is 16 residues long. J was trimmed by 3 bases and V by 1 base; bases with no gene match: 6. In germline, CDR1 is MGHRA, CDR2 YSYEKL. The CDR3 spells CASSQAGTGAFYEQYF. CDR3 nucleotide sequence: TGCGCCAGCAGCCAAGCCGGGACAGGGGCCTTCTACGAGCAGTACTTC.

The chain is built from TRBV20-1 and TRBJ2-5, with D perhaps matching TRBD2 (6 bases). Deletions cut 0 bases from V and 7 bases from J, with 12 bases between. The CDR3 runs 13 residues. CDR1 and CDR2 from the germline V gene are DFQATT and SNEGSKA (reference sequence). CDR3 amino acids: CSARDQGLGTQYF. The CDR3 DNA follows: TGCAGTGCTAGAGATCAGGGACTGGGGACCCAGTACTTC.

V usage is TRBV10-2 and J usage is TRBJ2-1; 9 positions match TRBD2. V shed 0 bases, J shed 7 bases, and the junction held 13 bases outside the gene matches. The CDR3 spans 18 residues. The V gene's germline CDR1 is WSHSY and CDR2 SAAADI. The CDR3 DNA reads as TGCGCCAGCAGTGAGTCGAGGCTGTTAGGAGCGGGGGGTAATGAGCAGTTCTTC. Encoded protein: CASSESRLLGAGGNEQFF.

This clonotype has a count of ten or more. The chain has TRBV4-3 and TRBJ2-3, with 12 bases that match TRBD2. Germline trimming cut 1 base from V and 8 bases from J; bases unmatched to any gene: 10. Germline loops: CDR1 LGHNA, CDR2 YSLEER. This CDR3 comprises 17 residues. CDR3 loop: CASSQAASGGAKATQYF. The CDR3 bases are TGCGCCAGCAGCCAAGCGGCTAGCGGGGGGGCTAAAGCTACGCAGTATTTT.

This clonotype was seen repeatedly, ten times or more. The chain employs TRBV28 and TRBJ2-2, with TRBD2 matching 11 bases. V lost 5 bases, J lost 0 bases, and 8 bases stayed unmatched. The CDR3 covers 18 residues. Germline V gives CDR1 MDHEN, CDR2 SYDVKM. CDR3 sequence (DNA): TGTGCCAGCAGTCCCGGTGTGACTAGCGGGACGAACACCGGGGAGCTGTTTTTT. It specifies CASSPGVTSGTNTGELFF.

This clonotype was counted between two and nine times. The gene calls are TRBV7-9 and TRBJ1-6; 7 nucleotides agree with TRBD1. V trimming: 5 bases; J trimming: 9 bases; junction bases outside the gene matches: 10. The CDR3 runs 15 residues. Germline V gene sequence: CDR1 SEHNR, CDR2 FQNEAQ (reference sequence). CDR3 coding DNA: TGTGCCAGCAGCCCAAAGGACAGGAGGGGTTCACCCCTCCACTTT. As protein: CASSPKDRRGSPLHF.

The chain uses TRBV12-3 or TRBV12-4 and TRBJ1-5; the match to TRBD1 covers 7 bases. V lost 1 base, J lost 5 bases, and 5 bases stayed unmatched. CDR3 size: 15 residues. The CDR3 bases are TGTGCCAGCAGTTTAGGGACAGGCGACTATCAGCCCCAGCATTTT. Translation gives CASSLGTGDYQPQHF.

This clonotype has just a few counts. This rearrangement joins TRBV12-3 or TRBV12-4 to TRBJ2-1, with D possibly being TRBD1 or TRBD2 (5 bases each). Trimming took off 2 bases at V and 8 bases at J, with 16 bases between the two ends. The CDR3 spans 15 residues. For the CDR3, the DNA is TGTGCCAGCAGTTTATGGGTCCCTCAGGGACATGAGCAGTTCTTC. It is translated as CASSLWVPQGHEQFF.

The V call is TRBV3-1, the J call TRBJ2-3; TRBD1 might be the D (5 bases). Germline loops: CDR1 LGHDT, CDR2 YNNKEL (reference sequence). This CDR3 spans 16 amino acids. V gave up 4 bases and J gave up 1 base, with 15 bases separating them. This chain's CDR3 is CASSRRGWAGTDTQYF. CDR3 DNA sequence: TGTGCCAGCAGCCGAAGGGGCTGGGCCGGCACAGATACGCAGTATTTT.

This chain uses TRBV24-1 with TRBJ2-7; D call uncertain. The germline V and J ends were trimmed by 0 bases and 1 base, with 12 bases remaining between them. The CDR3 runs 16 residues. Germline loops: CDR1 KGHDR, CDR2 SFDVKD. CDR3 DNA: TGTGCCACCAGTGATTTGGGGCAGAAGCTATCCTACGAGCAGTACTTC. The encoded protein is CATSDLGQKLSYEQYF.

The chain employs TRBV5-5 and TRBJ1-5; D call uncertain. The CDR3 runs to 17 residues. V shed 0 bases and J shed 2 bases, with 15 bases lying between them. Looked up from germline, CDR1 is SGHKS and CDR2 is YYEKEE (reference sequence). The CDR3 DNA follows: TGTGCCAGCAGCTTGGCGGTTACGGGGTTTGGCAATCAGCCCCAGCATTTT. This translates into CASSLAVTGFGNQPQHF.

This clonotype was picked up a small number of times. The rearrangement links TRBV27 to TRBJ1-3; no clear D. The CDR3 is made up of 17 amino acids. Trimming took 1 base from V and 4 from J, leaving 17 bases between them. Germline-derived CDR1 and CDR2 are MNHEY and SMNVEV (reference sequence). The CDR3 bases are TGTGCCAGCAGTTTATTCGGTCGGGCGGTGAGCGGAAACACCATATATTTT. Protein product: CASSLFGRAVSGNTIYF.

CDR3 loop: CASNKGTGLGYTF. In DNA form, the CDR3 reads TGTGCCAGCAACAAGGGGACAGGGTTGGGCTACACCTTC. V is TRBV6-1 and J is TRBJ1-2; 9 nucleotides line up with TRBD1. The CDR3 runs 13 residues. The trim removed 7 bases at V and 8 bases at J, leaving 8 bases unmatched. CDR1 and CDR2 (germline): MNHNS, SASEGT.

This clonotype was seen repeatedly, ten times or more. The chain carries TRBV29-1 and TRBJ1-2; 8 nucleotides match TRBD1. Germline V CDR1 and CDR2: SQVTM, ANQGSEA. The CDR3 loop spans 14 amino acids. V was pared by 7 bases and J by 0 bases, with 7 bases of the junction left unmatched. The CDR3 DNA sequence: TGCAGCGCAGGGGGCGCGGAAGCTAACTATGGCTACACCTTC. It specifies CSAGGAEANYGYTF.

The J gene is TRBJ1-1, the V gene TRBV4-1, with a weak D call TRBD1 (5 bases). The CDR3 contains 15 residues. Germline values: CDR1 MGHRA, CDR2 YSYEKL. V lost 2 bases and J 4 bases, leaving 14 bases between the germline ends. The CDR3 DNA reads as TGCGCCAGCAGCCAAAAAGACAGCCAGATCACTGAAGCTTTCTTT. This codes for CASSQKDSQITEAFF.

The chain is built from TRBV28 and TRBJ2-5, with 7 bases lining up with TRBD1. With V trimmed by 2 bases and J by 4 bases, 10 bases remained unmatched. From germline, CDR1 is MDHEN and CDR2 SYDVKM. The CDR3 runs to 16 residues. DNA for the CDR3: TGTGCCAGCAGTTTAGCTCCAGGGGGATTTATAGAGACCCAGTACTTC. It is translated as CASSLAPGGFIETQYF.

This clonotype was counted only a few times. The chain carries TRBV9 and TRBJ2-1; TRBD2 might be the D (6 bases). CDR1 and CDR2 (germline): SGDLS, YYNGEE. Trimming removed 7 bases from V and 0 bases from J, with 20 bases in between. CDR3 size: 17 residues. CDR3 sequence: CASSGQLTRSSYNEQFF. The DNA of the CDR3 is TGTGCCAGCTCGGGTCAACTGACTAGAAGCTCCTACAATGAGCAGTTCTTC.

This clonotype was seen a few times. The gene calls are TRBV2 and TRBJ2-4; D tentatively fits TRBD1 or TRBD2 (5 bases each). V lost 8 bases to trimming and J lost 9 bases, with 14 bases between them. In germline, CDR1 is SNHLY, CDR2 FYNNEI. The CDR3 has 12 residues. The CDR3 DNA sequence: TGTGCCAGCCTGGGGGATGGGAGCATTCAGTACTTC. Amino acid sequence: CASLGDGSIQYF.

J is TRBJ1-6 and V is TRBV11-2, with D maybe TRBD1 (6 bases). CDR1 and CDR2 from the germline V gene are SGHAT and FQNNGV. The CDR3 extends over 17 amino acids. Trimming removed 4 bases at V and 0 bases at J, with 13 bases between. This CDR3 is CASSSGQPSSYNSPLHF. CDR3 sequence (DNA): TGTGCCAGCAGCTCAGGACAGCCGAGCTCCTATAATTCACCCCTCCACTTT.